This T cell receptor beta chain was identified during a study of spatial heterogeneity in lung cancer. Study outcomes and limitations: Blood carried ubiquitous expanded tumor TCRs more at resection than follow-up.

Sample time point: sample taken at primary tumor resection. Without sorting, whole RNA was sequenced from tumor, nontumor lung or frozen PBMC. TCRdb fed the 5' RACE reads into MiXCR, producing one record per CDR3 protein. The sample consists of 40,000 or so distinct CDR3 sequences, roughly 5.4% of them appearing once. The CDR3 sequence is 17 residues long. V shed 1 base and J 1 base; nucleotides not matched to a gene: 7. Looked up from germline, CDR1 is SGHTA and CDR2 is FQGNSA. Points on this clonotype: Its antigen is not identified.

The source material was PBMCs, sampled at surgery. J is TRBJ2-5 and V is TRBV7-2, with TRBD2 matching 9 bases. The sequence was collected from a female donor with early-stage non-small cell lung cancer. The chain's CDR3 is CASSLDAAGGPQETQYF. The CDR3, as DNA: TGTGCCAGCAGCTTAGATGCGGCGGGGGGGCCCCAAGAGACCCAGTACTTC.